This T cell receptor (beta chain) was recovered during a study of identical twins. General study results and limits: The study drew conclusions from cross-sectional statistical analysis, not from following the same donors. With abundant cord blood beta clonotypes, insertions were fewer; memory repertoires showed no such pattern.

CDR3 size: 13 residues. From germline, CDR1 is SEHNR and CDR2 FQNEAQ (reference sequence). V lost 10 bases to trimming and J lost 7 bases; unmatched junction nucleotides: 5. About this clonotype: Its antigen is as yet unknown.

A universal primer site arose from template switching, and cDNA bore unique molecular identifiers. TCRdb independently ran MiXCR on the 5' RACE reads; one entry per CDR3 protein. The sample carries 540,000 or so distinct CDR3 sequences, approximately 20% recorded once. This same sample was also taken into another study, of yellow fever vaccine responses in identical twins.

The TCR comes from a woman aged 18-29 years in good health. The sample comprised CD4+ T cells sorted from blood. The rearrangement links TRBV7-9 to TRBJ2-1; 12 bases line up with TRBD1. In DNA form, the CDR3 reads TGTGCCACCCCGGGACAGGGGGCGAATGAGCAGTTCTTC. As protein: CATPGQGANEQFF.